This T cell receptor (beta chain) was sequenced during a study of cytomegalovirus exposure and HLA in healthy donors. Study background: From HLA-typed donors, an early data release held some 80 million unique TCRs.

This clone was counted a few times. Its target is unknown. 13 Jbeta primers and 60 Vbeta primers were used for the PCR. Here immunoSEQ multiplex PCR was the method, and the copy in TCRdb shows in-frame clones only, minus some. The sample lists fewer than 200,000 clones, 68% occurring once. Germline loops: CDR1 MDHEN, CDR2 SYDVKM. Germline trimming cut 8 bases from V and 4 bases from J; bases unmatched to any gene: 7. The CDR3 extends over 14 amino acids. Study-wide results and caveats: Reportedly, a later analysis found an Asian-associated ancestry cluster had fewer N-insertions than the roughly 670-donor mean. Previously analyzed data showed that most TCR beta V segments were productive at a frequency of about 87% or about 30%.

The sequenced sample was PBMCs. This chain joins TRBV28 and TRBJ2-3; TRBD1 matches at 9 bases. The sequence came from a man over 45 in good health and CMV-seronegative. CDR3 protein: CASDGTGYPDTQYF. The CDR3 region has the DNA TGTGCCAGCGACGGGACAGGGTATCCAGATACGCAGTATTTT.